The T cell receptor (beta chain) described here comes from a study of blood T cell repertoires in COVID-19. Study details: The United States, Italy and Spain provided the acute and convalescent COVID-19 samples. The cDNA or gDNA used as material had been derived from T cells, B-cell-depleted T cells, or PBMCs.

Across under 25 US areas, participants ranged in age from roughly 18 to 89 years. In the original analysis: Nucleated cell counts were estimated from reference gene primer amplification. TCRdb's copy holds only in-frame clones and misses some; the assay was immunoSEQ multiplex PCR. That table gives V, J and clone size, and the DNA gave D and trimming. The table has 130,000 or so clones, 84% seen once. Trimming stripped 3 bases from V and 3 bases from J, with 12 bases between. The CDR3 is 15 residues long. Germline V lookup: CDR1 LNHDA, CDR2 SQIVND (reference sequence). V is TRBV19 and J is TRBJ1-5; a possible D gene is TRBD1 (5 bases). The TCR sequence derives from a woman between 50 and 59 years old with acute COVID-19. The sample was PBMCs or T cells enriched from blood (not recorded which). For the CDR3, the DNA is TGTGCCAGTAGTATCAACAGGCCCCCCAATCAGCCCCAGCATTTT. The encoded protein is CASSINRPPNQPQHF.